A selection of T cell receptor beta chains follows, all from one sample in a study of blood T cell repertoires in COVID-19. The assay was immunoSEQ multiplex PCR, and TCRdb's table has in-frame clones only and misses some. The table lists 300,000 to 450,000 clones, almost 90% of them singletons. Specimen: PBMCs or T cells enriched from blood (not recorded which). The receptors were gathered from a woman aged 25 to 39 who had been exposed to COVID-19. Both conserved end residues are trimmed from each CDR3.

CDR3: ASSILSGTTDTQY
J: TRBJ2-3
V: TRBV28

CDR3: ASSLVLAEDTDTQY
J: TRBJ2-3
V: TRBV5-4

CDR3: ASNPAGKGWELF
J: TRBJ2-2
V: TRBV27

CDR3: ASSSDRFPNEKLF
J: TRBJ1-4
V: TRBV5-6

CDR3: ASSFGSEGNTIY
J: TRBJ1-3
V: TRBV7-9

CDR3: ASSPGQGQGLYGYT
J: TRBJ1-2
V: TRBV5-1

CDR3: ASSILGRTSGASSYEQY
J: TRBJ2-7
V: TRBV7-3

CDR3: ASSISGLWAYEQY
J: TRBJ2-7
V: TRBV19

CDR3: ASSEGRGAQY
J: TRBJ2-3
V: TRBV6-1

CDR3: ASGEGPMNTEAF
J: TRBJ1-1
V: TRBV12-5

CDR3: ASSIKGPKLSNQPQH
J: TRBJ1-5
V: TRBV19

CDR3: ASSQELDRVSGYT
J: TRBJ1-2
V: TRBV4-1

CDR3: ASSIKNRGYEQY
J: TRBJ2-7
V: TRBV19

CDR3: SASGTSTDTQY
J: TRBJ2-3
V: TRBV20-1

CDR3: AWSGAIGKGAYNEQF
J: TRBJ2-1
V: TRBV30

CDR3: ASSQESTKSYEQY
J: TRBJ2-7
V: TRBV3-1/TRBV3-2

CDR3: ASSLSSGRGTDTQY
J: TRBJ2-3
V: TRBV28

CDR3: AAGGGTRNQPQH
J: TRBJ1-5
V: TRBV27

CDR3: ASSLDRGLGNTIY
J: TRBJ1-3
V: TRBV4-2

CDR3: ASSKGQPSNQPQH
J: TRBJ1-5
V: TRBV19

CDR3: AWSTGLDQPQH
J: TRBJ1-5
V: TRBV30

CDR3: ASSKRQAPNEKLF
J: TRBJ1-4
V: TRBV19

CDR3: ASSRTGTRSKNIQY
J: TRBJ2-4
V: TRBV23-1

CDR3: ASSLGNEQF
J: TRBJ2-1
V: TRBV7-3

CDR3: ASSLAWTSGNTIY
J: TRBJ1-3
V: TRBV7-9

CDR3: ASSIPGHLGSNYGYT
J: TRBJ1-2
V: TRBV28